This T cell receptor (beta chain) is from a study of human T cells and chemical hapten exposure. J was trimmed by 2 bases and V by 3 bases; bases with no gene match: 4. From germline, CDR1 is SGHTA and CDR2 FQGTGA. CDR3 length: 16 residues. As for time point: patch test 1, 2 weeks after DPC sensitization. Treatment here: therapeutic diphenylcyclopropenone sensitization with weekly scalp DPC. This clonotype turned up a few times. TCRdb re-derived calls from the RACE reads in MiXCR, one entry per CDR3 protein. Among tens of thousands of distinct CDR3 sequences listed, about 9.1% were seen once. The specimen was whole blood, collected in connection with sensitization to the hapten diphenylcyclopropenone (DPC). This chain joins TRBV7-3 and TRBJ2-7, with TRBD2 matching over 13 bases. This TCR derives from a woman aged 40 to 50 with alopecia areata. Some clones in this sample may be carry-over from other donors' samples. The CDR3 protein is CASSFPGLAGPYEQYF. The CDR3 nucleotides read TGTGCCAGCAGCTTCCCGGGACTAGCGGGGCCCTACGAGCAGTACTTC.